This T cell receptor (beta chain) derives from a study of blood T cell repertoires in COVID-19. Study as a whole: T cells, B-cell-depleted T cells, or PBMCs provided the cDNA or gDNA that served as material.

As originally analysed: Amplifying reference gene primers gave estimates of nucleated cell counts. Using immunoSEQ multiplex PCR, the repertoire was profiled, and TCRdb retains in-frame clones only, with some absent. V, J and clone size are taken as reported in that table, and D and trimming were inferred from the DNA itself. The sample consists of about 260,000 clones, around 90% of them appearing once. Germline CDR1 reads KGHSH; CDR2 reads LQKENI. This CDR3 is 17 amino acids long. V lost 5 bases and J lost 5; bases outside the gene matches: 13. This clonotype originated in a human donor in a cohort sampled during active COVID-19. This sequence joins TRBV18 and TRBJ2-3, with 10 bases identical to TRBD2. The sample consisted of peripheral blood. The chain's CDR3 is CASSFHLLAGVGDTQYF. The CDR3 region has the DNA TGTGCCAGCTCATTTCATCTGCTAGCGGGGGTCGGAGATACGCAGTATTTT.